This T cell receptor beta chain was captured in a study of beta chain features in type 1 diabetes. In germline, CDR1 is SEHNR, CDR2 FQNEAQ (reference sequence). V shed 3 bases, J shed 2 bases, and the junction held 3 bases outside the gene matches. The CDR3 contains 15 residues. Of the isolated RNA, all was reverse transcribed, and so the sequenced material was expressed TCRB transcripts. Sequenced by immunoSEQ multiplex PCR; TCRdb stores in-frame clones only, minus some. Of roughly 150,000 clones in the sample, approximately 9% are singletons; the top ten hold 2.3%. Sequenced material: central memory CD4+ T cells from blood. The source of this sequence is a woman younger than 35 in good health. The chain couples TRBV7-9 to TRBJ2-1; 8 bases line up with TRBD2. The CDR3 bases are TGTGCCAGCAGCTTGAGACTAGCGACCTACAATGAGCAGTTCTTC. Protein: CASSLRLATYNEQFF.